One and the same sample provided the 8 T cell receptor beta chains below, sequenced in a study of blood T cell repertoires in COVID-19. The data were produced by immunoSEQ multiplex PCR, yet TCRdb's version contains in-frame clones alone and is incomplete. The table has a few hundred thousand clones, 88% seen once. What was sequenced was PBMCs or T cells enriched from blood (not recorded which). These receptor sequences come from a woman in her late teens or twenties who had recovered from COVID-19.

This sequence joins TRBV4-2 and TRBJ1-2; D gene unclear. The CDR3 is made up of 14 amino acids. Trimming removed 0 bases from V and 2 bases from J, with 7 bases in between. Per germline, CDR1 LGHNA and CDR2 YNFKEQ. The CDR3 loop reads CASSQDGSNYGYTF. The CDR3, as DNA: TGTGCCAGCAGCCAAGATGGTAGCAACTATGGCTACACCTTC.

This chain connects TRBV28 to TRBJ1-5; a possible D gene is TRBD1 (6 bases). The CDR3 is made up of 18 amino acids. The germline V gene encodes CDR1 MDHEN and CDR2 SYDVKM. V lost 5 bases and J lost 7, with 27 bases in between. The chain's CDR3 is CASSAPGTRRRGNQPQHF. CDR3 DNA sequence: TGTGCCAGCAGTGCGCCCGGGACACGCCGCAGGGGAAACCAGCCCCAGCATTTT.

This clone was counted between two and nine times. The chain links TRBV4-1 to TRBJ1-1; TRBD1 matches at 10 bases. CDR3 length equals 15 residues. The V gene's germline CDR1 is MGHRA and CDR2 YSYEKL. V shed 4 bases, J shed 5 bases, and the junction held 7 bases outside the gene matches. CDR3 protein: CASSPLRTGGTEAFF. The CDR3 nucleotides are TGCGCCAGCAGCCCTCTTCGGACAGGGGGAACTGAAGCTTTCTTT.

The chain has TRBV27 and TRBJ1-2, with a weak D call TRBD1 (5 bases). The CDR3 runs to 13 residues. Germline-derived CDR1 and CDR2 are MNHEY and SMNVEV (reference sequence). Trimming cost V 5 bases and J 4 bases, with 11 bases left between them. CDR3 DNA: TGTGCCAGCAGTAACCCGGGGGTCTATGGCTACACCTTC. Protein sequence: CASSNPGVYGYTF.

The genes are TRBV27 and TRBJ2-7, with 10 bases identical to TRBD1. Trimming cost V 6 bases and J 2 bases; bases outside gene matches: 7. Germline CDR1 and CDR2: MNHEY and SMNVEV (reference sequence). This CDR3 comprises 15 residues. The CDR3 DNA is TGTGCCAGCAGCAGGGGACAGGGGCCCACCTACGAGCAGTACTTC. It encodes CASSRGQGPTYEQYF.

J is TRBJ2-2 and V is TRBV5-1, with 11 bases matching TRBD1. Germline V gives CDR1 SGHRS, CDR2 YFSETQ. The CDR3 totals 16 residues. Unmatched junction bases numbered 3, after V lost 3 bases and J lost 2 bases. CDR3 loop: CASSWTGGDNTGELFF. CDR3 in DNA: TGCGCCAGCAGCTGGACAGGGGGCGATAACACCGGGGAGCTGTTTTTT.

With regard to this clone: The same CDR3 is also encoded by other DNA sequences in this sample. CDR3: CASSLRGQPQHF. Here the CDR3 DNA reads TGTGCCAGCAGTTTAAGGGGACAGCCCCAGCATTTT. V and J are TRBV27 and TRBJ1-5, with D perhaps TRBD1 (5 bases). Between the trimmed V and J ends, which lost 2 bases and 7 bases, there was a span of 6 bases. CDR3 length: 12 residues. The germline CDR1 and CDR2 sequences are MNHEY and SMNVEV (reference sequence).

This chain joins TRBV30 and TRBJ2-7; the D gene is possibly TRBD2 (5 bases). Per germline, CDR1 GTSNPN and CDR2 SVGIG (reference sequence). Trimming took off 4 bases at V and 5 bases at J, with 18 bases between the two ends. CDR3 size: 14 residues. CDR3 in amino acids: CAWIPRERLDEQYF. The DNA for the CDR3 is TGTGCCTGGATCCCAAGGGAGAGGCTCGACGAGCAGTACTTC.